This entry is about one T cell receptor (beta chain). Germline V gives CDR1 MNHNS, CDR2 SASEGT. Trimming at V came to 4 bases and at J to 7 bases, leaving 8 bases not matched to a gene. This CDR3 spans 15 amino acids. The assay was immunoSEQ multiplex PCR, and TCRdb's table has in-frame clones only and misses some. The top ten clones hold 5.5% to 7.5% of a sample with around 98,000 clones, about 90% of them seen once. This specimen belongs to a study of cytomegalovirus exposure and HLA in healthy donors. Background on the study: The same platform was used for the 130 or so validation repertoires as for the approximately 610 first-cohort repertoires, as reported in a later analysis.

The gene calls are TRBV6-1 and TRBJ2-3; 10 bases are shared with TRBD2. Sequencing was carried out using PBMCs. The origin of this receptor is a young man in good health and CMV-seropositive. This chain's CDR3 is CASSADPGLANTQYF. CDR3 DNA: TGTGCCAGCAGTGCCGACCCGGGACTAGCGAATACGCAGTATTTT.